Below, 17 T cell receptor beta chains from the same sample are listed, as sequenced in a study of Graves' ophthalmopathy and Graves' hyperthyroidism. Amplifying from RNA transcripts, the study obtained TCR beta CDR3 regions. The library came from an HTBI-primed first-round RT-PCR and a second-round multiplex PCR. One entry per CDR3 protein results from TCRdb running MiXCR on the multiplex PCR reads. The table shows approximately 210,000 distinct CDR3 sequences, with less than 30% occurring only once. Sequencing was carried out using peripheral blood. These receptors all come from a man in his fifties with Graves' ophthalmopathy.

The chain carries TRBV7-3 and TRBJ1-5; TRBD1 matches 7 bases. There are 16 residues in the CDR3. V lost 3 bases and J lost 2; bases outside the gene matches: 7. Per the germline V gene, CDR1 is SGHTA and CDR2 is FQGTGA. The CDR3 loop reads CASSFEPGGGNQPQHF. The CDR3 bases are TGTGCCAGCAGCTTCGAACCAGGGGGAGGCAATCAGCCCCAGCATTTT. Drawing the rest from reference TRBV7-3 and TRBJ1-5, the complete variable domain is GAGVSQTPSNKVTEKGKYVELRCDPISGHTALYWYRQSLGQGPEFLIYFQGTGAADDSGLPNDRFFAVRPEGSVSTLKIQRTERGDSAVYLCASSFEPGGGNQPQHFGDGTRLSIL.

This clonotype was picked up many times. CDR3: CSVNRVGGELFF. DNA of the CDR3: TGCAGCGTTAACAGGGTTGGCGGGGAGCTGTTTTTT. The rearrangement links TRBV29-1 to TRBJ2-2, with a tentative D call TRBD1 (6 bases). CDR3 length: 12 residues. Trimming took 5 bases from V and 7 from J, leaving 11 bases between them. CDR1 is SQVTM and CDR2 is ANQGSEA in the germline V gene.

This clonotype was recorded many times. V is TRBV12-3 or TRBV12-4 and J is TRBJ2-2, with TRBD1 matching 10 bases. V shed 7 bases, J shed 7 bases, and the junction held 6 bases outside the gene matches. The length of the CDR3 is 14 residues. CDR3: CASTGTGEVGELFF. For the CDR3, the DNA is TGTGCCAGCACCGGGACAGGGGAGGTCGGGGAGCTGTTTTTT.

This clonotype came up a few times. This rearrangement joins TRBV7-2 to TRBJ2-5, with 12 positions matching TRBD2. The junction had 5 bases not matched to a gene; V was cut back by 5 bases and J by 1 base. The V gene's germline CDR1 is SGHTA and CDR2 FQGNSA. The CDR3 runs 16 residues. The CDR3 nucleotides are TGTGCCAGCAGCGAATCTAGCGGGAGGGGCCAAGAGACCCAGTACTTC. This encodes CASSESSGRGQETQYF.

This clonotype was seen repeatedly, ten times or more. The chain combines TRBV4-1 with TRBJ2-7; 11 nucleotides match TRBD2. The germline V gene has CDR1 MGHRA and CDR2 YSYEKL. The ends lost 4 bases at V and 1 base at J; junction bases unmatched: 3. The CDR3 loop spans 15 amino acids. CDR3 sequence: CASSPLAGGSYEQYF. CDR3 sequence (DNA): TGCGCCAGCAGCCCTCTAGCGGGAGGTTCCTACGAGCAGTACTTC.

There are many counts of this clonotype. The gene calls are TRBV15 and TRBJ1-1; D may be TRBD1 (5 bases). CDR3 length: 15 residues. Trimming removed 5 bases from V and 3 bases from J, with 16 bases in between. CDR1 is LNHNV and CDR2 is YYDKDF in the germline V gene (reference sequence). The CDR3 region is CATSRSDRLDTEAFF. The CDR3 bases are TGTGCCACCAGCCGATCCGACAGACTAGACACTGAAGCTTTCTTT.

The sample holds many counts of this clonotype. CDR3 sequence (DNA): TGCGCCAGCAGCTTGGCCGGCGGGGGCTACACCGGGGAGCTGTTTTTT. Residues: CASSLAGGGYTGELFF. V gene TRBV5-1 combines with J gene TRBJ2-2; D might be TRBD2 (7 bases). The CDR3 runs to 16 residues. Trimming took off 0 bases at V and 3 bases at J, with 12 bases between the two ends. CDR1 is SGHRS and CDR2 is YFSETQ in the germline V gene.

This clonotype was recorded at least ten times. V is TRBV5-1 and J is TRBJ1-1, with 9 bases identical to TRBD1. CDR3 size: 14 residues. Germline CDR1 is SGHRS and CDR2 is YFSETQ. The V gene end was trimmed by 3 bases and the J gene end by 6 bases; junction bases not matched to a gene: 6. CDR3 region: CASSSTGTGSEAFF. In DNA form, the CDR3 reads TGCGCCAGCAGCTCCACCGGGACAGGGTCTGAAGCTTTCTTT.

Ten or more counts support this clonotype. The chain combines TRBV15 with TRBJ2-6; 7 nucleotides match TRBD1. This CDR3 is built from 16 residues. With 3 bases clipped from V and 4 bases from J, the junction kept 6 bases outside the gene matches. Germline CDR1 is LNHNV and CDR2 is YYDKDF (reference sequence). CDR3 bases: TGTGCCACCAGCAGGAACAGGGGTGGAGGGGCCAACGTCCTGACTTTC. Translated: CATSRNRGGGANVLTF.

This clonotype was counted ten times or more. The J gene is TRBJ2-3, the V gene TRBV6-4; D may correspond to TRBD1 or TRBD2 (5 bases each). The ends were cut back, 6 bases at V and 0 bases at J, with 16 bases in the middle. CDR1 and CDR2 (germline): MRHNA, SNTAGT. The CDR3 is 16 residues long. The CDR3 DNA follows: TGTGCCAGCAGCTGGGACCCCGAGGAAAGCACAGATACGCAGTATTTT. Protein: CASSWDPEESTDTQYF.

The sample holds many counts of this clonotype. This sequence joins TRBV19 and TRBJ2-2; D may correspond to TRBD1 or TRBD2 (5 bases each). Germline values: CDR1 LNHDA, CDR2 SQIVND (reference sequence). Trimming took 9 bases from V and 0 from J, leaving 11 bases between them. The length of the CDR3 is 14 residues. The CDR3 loop reads CASAGTANTGELFF. In nucleotides, the CDR3 is TGTGCCAGCGCCGGGACGGCGAACACCGGGGAGCTGTTTTTT.

This clonotype was observed many times. This rearrangement joins TRBV28 to TRBJ2-7; TRBD2 is a possible D gene (6 bases). Germline CDR1 reads MDHEN; CDR2 reads SYDVKM. V gave up 3 bases and J gave up 0 bases, with 21 bases separating them. The CDR3 length is 18 residues. As DNA, the CDR3 is TGTGCCAGCAGTTTTGAGGGGAGGCTAGTAGCGGACTCCTACGAGCAGTACTTC. Protein product: CASSFEGRLVADSYEQYF.

This clonotype occurred once. The CDR3 nucleotides read TGTGCCAGCAGTTTCAGTCTGGAGACCCAGTACTTC. Its translation: CASSFSLETQYF. The V and J genes are TRBV28 and TRBJ2-5; D uncertain. Germline V gives CDR1 MDHEN, CDR2 SYDVKM. The CDR3 has 12 residues. Between the trimmed V and J ends, which lost 3 bases and 5 bases, there was a span of 7 bases.

This clonotype was observed many times. CDR3 in amino acids: CASSNPGQGSSYEQYF. The CDR3 DNA reads as TGTGCCAGCAGCAATCCGGGACAGGGAAGTTCCTACGAGCAGTACTTC. V and J are TRBV7-9 and TRBJ2-7; 9 bases line up with TRBD1. Germline loops: CDR1 SEHNR, CDR2 FQNEAQ (reference sequence). The CDR3 has 16 amino acids. The ends lost 5 bases at V and 1 base at J; junction bases unmatched: 9.

This chain connects TRBV6-1 to TRBJ1-2; D is perhaps TRBD1 (5 bases). CDR3 length equals 16 residues. Germline V lookup: CDR1 MNHNS, CDR2 SASEGT. V was clipped by 7 bases and J by 0 bases, with 18 bases between them. CDR3 DNA sequence: TGTGCCAGCATATCCATACAGGTCCCCGCTAACTATGGCTACACCTTC. It specifies CASISIQVPANYGYTF.

This sequence joins TRBV9 and TRBJ1-1, with D perhaps TRBD1 (6 bases). Germline assignment: CDR1 SGDLS and CDR2 YYNGEE. There are 15 residues in the CDR3. Trimming removed 3 bases from V and 5 bases from J, with 17 bases in between. The CDR3 nucleotides are TGTGCCAGCAGCGCCGGACAGTGGAGTAGGACTGAAGCTTTCTTT. It codes for CASSAGQWSRTEAFF.

There are many counts of this clonotype. This chain connects TRBV18 to TRBJ2-5; 11 positions agree with TRBD2. After removal of 2 bases from V and 2 bases from J, the junction contained 1 base not matched to a gene. The CDR3 runs to 15 residues. Germline CDR1 reads KGHSH; CDR2 reads LQKENI. The CDR3 sequence is CASSPWTSGQETQYF. The CDR3 DNA is TGTGCCAGCTCACCATGGACTAGCGGGCAAGAGACCCAGTACTTC. Looking up the rest from reference TRBV18 and TRBJ2-5 gives the full variable domain: NAGVMQNPRHLVRRRGQEARLRCSPMKGHSHVYWYRQLPEEGLKFMVYLQKENIIDESGMPKERFSAEFPKEGPSILRIQQVVRGDSAAYFCASSPWTSGQETQYFGPGTRLLVL.